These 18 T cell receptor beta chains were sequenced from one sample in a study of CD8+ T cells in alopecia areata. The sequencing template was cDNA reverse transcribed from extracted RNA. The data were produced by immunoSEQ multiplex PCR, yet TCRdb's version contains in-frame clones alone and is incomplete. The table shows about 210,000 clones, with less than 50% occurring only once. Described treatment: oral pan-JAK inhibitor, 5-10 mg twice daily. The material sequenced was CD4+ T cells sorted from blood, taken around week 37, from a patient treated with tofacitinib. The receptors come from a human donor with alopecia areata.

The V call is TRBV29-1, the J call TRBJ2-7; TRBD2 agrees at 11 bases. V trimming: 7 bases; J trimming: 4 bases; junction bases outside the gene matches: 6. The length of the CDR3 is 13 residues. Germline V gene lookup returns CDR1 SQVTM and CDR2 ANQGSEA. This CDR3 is CSARTSGPYEQYF. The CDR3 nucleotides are TGCAGCGCTCGGACTAGCGGGCCTTACGAGCAGTACTTC.

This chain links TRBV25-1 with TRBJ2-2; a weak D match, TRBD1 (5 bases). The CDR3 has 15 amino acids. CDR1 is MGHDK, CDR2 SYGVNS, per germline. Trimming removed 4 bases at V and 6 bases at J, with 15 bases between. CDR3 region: CASSVQGIGSGELFF. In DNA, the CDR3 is TGTGCCAGCAGTGTTCAGGGTATCGGGTCCGGGGAGCTGTTTTTT. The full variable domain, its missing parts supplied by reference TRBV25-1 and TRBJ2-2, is EADIYQTPRYLVIGTGKKITLECSQTMGHDKMYWYQQDPGMELHLIHYSYGVNSTEKGDLSSESTVSRIRTEHFPLTLESARPSHTSQYLCASSVQGIGSGELFFGEGSRLTVL.

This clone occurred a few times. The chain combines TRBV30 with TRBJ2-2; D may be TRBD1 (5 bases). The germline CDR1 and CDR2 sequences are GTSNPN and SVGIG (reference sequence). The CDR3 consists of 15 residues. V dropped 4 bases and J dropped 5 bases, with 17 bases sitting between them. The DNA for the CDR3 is TGTGCCTGGACCCCCGGGCAGGGTCGGACCGGGGAGCTGTTTTTT. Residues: CAWTPGQGRTGELFF. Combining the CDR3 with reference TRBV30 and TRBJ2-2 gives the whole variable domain SQTIHQWPATLVQPVGSPLSLECTVEGTSNPNLYWYRQAAGRGLQLLFYSVGIGQISSEVPQNLSASRPQDRQFILSSKKLLLSDSGFYLCAWTPGQGRTGELFFGEGSRLTVL.

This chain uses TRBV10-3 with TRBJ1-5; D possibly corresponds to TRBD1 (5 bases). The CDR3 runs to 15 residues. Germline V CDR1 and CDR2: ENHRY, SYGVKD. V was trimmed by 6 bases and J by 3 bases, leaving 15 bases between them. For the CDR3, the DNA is TGTGCCATCAGACCCGACAGTAATTACAATCAGCCCCAGCATTTT. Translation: CAIRPDSNYNQPQHF.

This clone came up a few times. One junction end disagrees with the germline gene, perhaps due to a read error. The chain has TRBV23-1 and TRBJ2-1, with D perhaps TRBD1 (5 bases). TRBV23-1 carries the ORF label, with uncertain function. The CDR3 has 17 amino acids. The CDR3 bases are TGCGCCAGCAGTCATGGAAAGTCGAATCTGGACAAGGGGCAAAATCTCTTC. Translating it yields CASSHGKSNLDKGQNLF.

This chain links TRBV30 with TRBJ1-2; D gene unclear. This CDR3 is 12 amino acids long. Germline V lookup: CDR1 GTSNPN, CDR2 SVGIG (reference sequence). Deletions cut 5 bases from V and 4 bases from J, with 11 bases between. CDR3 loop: CAWATLVYGYTF. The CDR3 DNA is TGTGCCTGGGCGACGTTAGTCTATGGCTACACCTTC.

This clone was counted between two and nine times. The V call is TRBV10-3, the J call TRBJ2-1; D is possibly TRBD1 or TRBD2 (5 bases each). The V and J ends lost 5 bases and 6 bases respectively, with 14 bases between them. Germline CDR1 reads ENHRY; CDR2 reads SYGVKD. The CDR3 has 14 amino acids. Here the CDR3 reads CAISPGRGANEQFF. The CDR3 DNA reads TGTGCCATCAGTCCAGGACGAGGGGCCAATGAGCAGTTCTTC.

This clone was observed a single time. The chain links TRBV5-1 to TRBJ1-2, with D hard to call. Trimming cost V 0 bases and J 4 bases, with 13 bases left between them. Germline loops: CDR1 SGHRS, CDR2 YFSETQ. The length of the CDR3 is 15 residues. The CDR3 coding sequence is TGCGCCAGCAGCTTGGCAGCGGGCAACTCCTATGGCTACACCTTC. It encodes CASSLAAGNSYGYTF.

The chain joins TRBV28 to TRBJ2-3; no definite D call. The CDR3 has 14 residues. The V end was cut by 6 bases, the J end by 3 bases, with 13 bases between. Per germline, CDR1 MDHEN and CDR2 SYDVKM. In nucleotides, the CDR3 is TGTGCCAGCAGCCATCTGGAGAAAACAGATACGCAGTATTTT. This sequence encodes CASSHLEKTDTQYF.

CDR3 bases: TGTGCCAGCAGCTCTCCCGGGGGGTCCTACGAGCAGTACTTC. Its protein is CASSSPGGSYEQYF. The chain carries TRBV7-8 and TRBJ2-7; 7 bases map to TRBD2. This CDR3 is built from 14 residues. J gave up 1 base and V 4 bases, and 4 bases lay outside the gene matches. CDR1 and CDR2 from the germline V gene are SGHVS and FQNEAQ.

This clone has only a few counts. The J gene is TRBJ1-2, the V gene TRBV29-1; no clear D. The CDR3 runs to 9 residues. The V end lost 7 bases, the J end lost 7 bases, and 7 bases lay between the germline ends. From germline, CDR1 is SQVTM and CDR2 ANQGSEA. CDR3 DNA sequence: TGCAGCGATGTAGCTGGCTACACCTTC. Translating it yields CSDVAGYTF.

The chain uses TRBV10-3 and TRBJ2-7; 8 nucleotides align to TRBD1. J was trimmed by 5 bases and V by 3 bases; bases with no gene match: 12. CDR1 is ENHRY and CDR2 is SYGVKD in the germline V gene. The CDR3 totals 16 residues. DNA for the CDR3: TGTGCCATCAGTGACGCCCCAAGGACAGGGACAAACGAGCAGTACTTC. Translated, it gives CAISDAPRTGTNEQYF.

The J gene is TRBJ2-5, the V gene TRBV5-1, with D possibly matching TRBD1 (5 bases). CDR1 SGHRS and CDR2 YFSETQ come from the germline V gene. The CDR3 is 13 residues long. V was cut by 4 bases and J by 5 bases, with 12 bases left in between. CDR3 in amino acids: CASSLPGQETQYF. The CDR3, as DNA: TGCGCCAGCAGCCTTCCAGGGCAGGAGACCCAGTACTTC.

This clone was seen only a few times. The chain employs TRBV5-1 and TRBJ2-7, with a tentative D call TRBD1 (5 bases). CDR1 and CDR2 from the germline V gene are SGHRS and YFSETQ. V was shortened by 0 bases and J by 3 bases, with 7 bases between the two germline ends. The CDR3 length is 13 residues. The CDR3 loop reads CASSLGGYYEQYF. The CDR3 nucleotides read TGCGCCAGCAGCTTGGGGGGCTACTACGAGCAGTACTTC.

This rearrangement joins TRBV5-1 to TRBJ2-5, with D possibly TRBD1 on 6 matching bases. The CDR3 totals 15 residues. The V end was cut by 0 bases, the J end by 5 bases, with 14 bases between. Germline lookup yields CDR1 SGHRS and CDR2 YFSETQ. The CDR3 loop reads CASSLVLGTPETQYF. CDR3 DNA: TGCGCCAGCAGCTTGGTGTTGGGGACACCGGAGACCCAGTACTTC.

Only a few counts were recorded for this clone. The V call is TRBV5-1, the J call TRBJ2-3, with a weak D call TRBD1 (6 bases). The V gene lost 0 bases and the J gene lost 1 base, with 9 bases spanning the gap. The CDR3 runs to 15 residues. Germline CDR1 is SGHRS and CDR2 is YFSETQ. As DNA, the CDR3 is TGCGCCAGCAGCTTGGGGGACATCGGCACAGATACGCAGTATTTT. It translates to CASSLGDIGTDTQYF.

The CDR3 protein is CASGNLGGELFF. Here the CDR3 DNA reads TGTGCCAGTGGGAATTTGGGCGGGGAGCTGTTTTTT. V gene TRBV7-3 combines with J gene TRBJ2-2; D remains ambiguous. The CDR3 consists of 12 residues. Trimming stripped 9 bases from V and 7 bases from J, with 12 bases between. Germline CDR1 reads SGHTA; CDR2 reads FQGTGA. Using reference TRBV7-3 and TRBJ2-2 for the parts outside the CDR3, the full variable domain is GAGVSQTPSNKVTEKGKYVELRCDPISGHTALYWYRQSLGQGPEFLIYFQGTGAADDSGLPNDRFFAVRPEGSVSTLKIQRTERGDSAVYLCASGNLGGELFFGEGSRLTVL.

CDR3 loop: CASTSAGNARGEQYF. CDR3 sequence (DNA): TGTGCCAGCACCTCCGCAGGGAACGCCAGGGGCGAGCAGTACTTC. V usage is TRBV7-9 and J usage is TRBJ2-7, with a tentative D call TRBD1 (6 bases). The V gene lost 7 bases and the J gene lost 6 bases, with 22 bases spanning the gap. This CDR3 has 15 amino acids. CDR1 is SEHNR, CDR2 FQNEAQ, per germline (reference sequence).